These T cell receptor beta chains were read from a single sample in a study of identifying expanded T cells in peripheral blood. The protocol was immunoSEQ multiplex PCR, while the TCRdb copy is restricted to in-frame clones and leaves out a portion. The sample lists around 90,000 clones; more than 70% were seen once. Sequencing was done on a sample of blood. Receptors were obtained from a person aged 18-70 years in good health. CDR3s include the opening cysteine and the closing phenylalanine or tryptophan. The D gene is left open where the match is weak. A row's size may be missing; if present it is once, few, many or a size class.

NA,NA,TRBJ2-6,TRBV19,CASTPWGDGANVLTF,TGTGCCAGTACTCCATGGGGGGACGGGGCCAACGTCCTGACTTTC
NA,NA,TRBJ1-1,TRBV4-3,CASSQDTRRAEAFF,TGCGCCAGCAGCCAAGACACTCGGCGCGCTGAAGCTTTCTTT
NA,TRBD2,TRBJ2-6,TRBV30,CAWSVQGLAGSGANVLTF,TGTGCCTGGAGTGTACAAGGACTAGCGGGTTCTGGGGCCAACGTCCTGACTTTC
NA,NA,TRBJ2-3,TRBV6-5,CASSYGGGGTDTQYF,TGTGCCAGCAGTTACGGGGGCGGGGGCACAGATACGCAGTATTTT
NA,TRBD1,TRBJ1-2,TRBV7-9,CASSSGQGRAYGYTF,TGTGCCAGCAGCTCCGGACAGGGGCGGGCCTATGGCTACACCTTC
once,TRBD1,TRBJ2-2,TRBV19,CATDRGNTGELFF,TGTGCCACGGACAGGGGGAACACCGGGGAGCTGTTTTTT
NA,TRBD2,TRBJ2-3,TRBV9,CASSDARGGNTQYF,TGTGCCAGCAGCGACGCCCGCGGGGGTAATACGCAGTATTTT
NA,TRBD1,TRBJ2-5,TRBV28,CASRIPGQGETQYF,TGTGCCAGCAGAATTCCGGGACAGGGAGAGACCCAGTACTTC
NA,NA,TRBJ2-1,TRBV11-3,CASSAGINNEQFF,TGTGCCAGCAGCGCCGGGATCAACAATGAGCAGTTCTTC
NA,NA,TRBJ2-5,TRBV6-5,CASSPGTLGETQYF,TGTGCCAGCAGTCCCGGGACACTGGGAGAGACCCAGTACTTC
NA,TRBD2,TRBJ2-1,TRBV11-3,CASSSGGYYNEQFF,TGTGCCAGCAGCTCCGGGGGGTACTACAATGAGCAGTTCTTC
NA,NA,TRBJ2-2,TRBV28,CASRTYKGLGPGELFF,TGTGCCAGCAGAACCTATAAGGGATTGGGTCCCGGGGAGCTGTTTTTT
few,NA,TRBJ2-2,TRBV11-2,CASSPGRDFRVPTGELFF,TGTGCCAGCAGCCCAGGGCGGGACTTCCGTGTCCCCACCGGGGAGCTGTTTTTT
NA,TRBD2,TRBJ2-7,TRBV27,CASSPGLAGVEQYF,TGTGCCAGCAGTCCGGGACTAGCGGGAGTTGAGCAGTACTTC
NA,NA,TRBJ1-4,TRBV23-1,CASRPGRRGTGEKLFF,TGCGCCAGCAGACCCGGAAGACGTGGGACGGGGGAAAAACTGTTTTTT
NA,NA,TRBJ2-4,TRBV12-2,CASRLAGRPAKNIQYF,TGTGCAAGTCGCTTAGCGGGACGTCCTGCCAAAAACATTCAGTACTTC
NA,NA,TRBJ1-1,TRBV5-1,CASSALGGIPWGAFF,TGCGCCAGCAGCGCGCTGGGGGGGATCCCTTGGGGAGCTTTCTTT
NA,TRBD2,TRBJ2-3,TRBV6-5,CASSSAGGLTDTQYF,TGTGCCAGCAGTTCAGCGGGAGGGTTAACAGATACGCAGTATTTT
NA,NA,TRBJ2-7,TRBV18,CASSPMTYEQYF,TGTGCCAGCTCACCGATGACCTACGAGCAGTACTTC
NA,NA,TRBJ2-3,TRBV5-1,CASSLVGALTDTQYF,TGCGCCAGCAGCTTGGTAGGGGCCCTCACAGATACGCAGTATTTT
few,NA,TRBJ1-6,TRBV7-3,CASSAGDRYSPLHF,TGTGCCAGCAGCGCCGGGGACCGATATTCACCCCTCCACTTT
NA,NA,TRBJ2-3,TRBV14,CASRGTADTQYF,TGTGCCAGCCGAGGGACCGCCGATACGCAGTATTTT
NA,NA,TRBJ1-2,TRBV19,CASSIDGYGYTF,TGTGCCAGTAGTATAGATGGCTATGGCTACACCTTC
NA,TRBD2,TRBJ2-3,TRBV7-2,CASSLRGGEVADTQYF,TGTGCCAGCAGCTTACGCGGGGGGGAAGTTGCAGATACGCAGTATTTT
NA,TRBD1,TRBJ2-1,TRBV4-2,CASSQEETGGNEQFF,TGTGCCAGCAGCCAAGAAGAGACAGGGGGCAATGAGCAGTTCTTC
NA,NA,TRBJ1-2,TRBV5-1,CASSTGNYGYTF,TGCGCCAGCAGCACCGGTAACTATGGCTACACCTTC
NA,TRBD1,TRBJ1-2,TRBV7-2,CASSFGQGPYGYTF,TGTGCCAGCAGCTTTGGACAGGGACCCTATGGCTACACCTTC
NA,NA,TRBJ2-2,TRBV7-8,CASSSGGTGELFF,TGTGCCAGCAGCTCCGGCGGCACCGGGGAGCTGTTTTTT